The following is a T cell receptor beta chain sequence with its context. This specimen belongs to a study of blood T cell repertoires in COVID-19. Study at large: PBMCs, B-cell-depleted T cells, or T cells provided the cDNA or gDNA that made up the material.

Germline CDR1 MNHEY, CDR2 SVGAGI. The V gene lost 6 bases and the J gene lost 0 bases, with 9 bases spanning the gap. This CDR3 region has 14 residues. Study processing details: Estimated nucleated cell counts came from reference gene primer amplification. The method was immunoSEQ multiplex PCR; TCRdb's version includes in-frame clones alone and lacks a portion of them. V, J and clone size are those of that table, while D and trimming were read from the DNA. The profile shows roughly 150,000 clones, around 92% of them singletons. This chain connects TRBV6-5 to TRBJ1-5, with D unresolved. Sequencing was done on a sample of peripheral blood. This sequence was found in a man aged 55 to 70 with acute or convalescent COVID-19. This CDR3 is CASSPSYSNQPQHF. The CDR3 DNA is TGTGCCAGCAGCCCCTCGTATAGCAATCAGCCCCAGCATTTT.